The rows below give T cell receptor beta chains drawn from one sample of a study of T-cell reconstitution after alpha-beta-depleted transplantation in children. Each CDR3 protein is one row after TCRdb ran MiXCR on the PCR reads. The data contain more than 550,000 distinct CDR3 sequences, over 9.5% of them seen just once; the ten biggest clones take up roughly 3.9%. The sample here was PBMCs from the stem cell graft donor, taken from the stem cell graft. These receptors were taken from a human donor who donated a stem cell graft to a child with acute myeloid leukemia. The CDR3 runs from the conserved cysteine through the conserved F or W. D genes are given only for firm matches. Rows give clone size only sometimes, using once, few, many, or a class for an expanded clone.

V	D	J	size	CDR3	DNA
TRBV15	.	TRBJ2-2	.	CATSRDPVVARGELFF	TGTGCCACCAGCAGAGACCCCGTGGTTGCACGCGGGGAGCTGTTTTTT
TRBV5-1	TRBD1	TRBJ1-1	.	CASSLAGGPNTEAFF	TGCGCCAGCAGCTTGGCAGGGGGCCCGAACACTGAAGCTTTCTTT
TRBV12-3/TRBV12-4	.	TRBJ2-2	.	CASSLMGQEYTGELFF	TGTGCCAGCAGTTTAATGGGACAAGAATACACCGGGGAGCTGTTTTTT
TRBV20-1	TRBD1	TRBJ2-3	.	CSARPLSGQGASVGTDTQYF	TGCAGTGCTAGACCCCTCTCAGGACAGGGGGCATCGGTAGGCACAGATACGCAGTATTTT
TRBV7-3	TRBD2	TRBJ2-1	many	CASSLLGGPGLASYNEQFF	TGTGCCAGCAGCTTATTGGGGGGGCCGGGACTAGCGTCCTACAATGAGCAGTTCTTC
TRBV24-1	TRBD1	TRBJ2-1	few	CATSDVQGGVVAGEQFF	TGTGCCACCAGTGATGTACAGGGGGGAGTGGTTGCTGGTGAGCAGTTCTTC
TRBV27	.	TRBJ2-1	few	CASSRLGVGGGNEQFF	TGTGCCAGCAGTCGCTTAGGTGTGGGGGGAGGCAATGAGCAGTTCTTC
TRBV20-1	.	TRBJ1-2	few	CSASDGSYGYTF	TGCAGTGCTAGTGACGGCAGCTATGGCTACACCTTC
TRBV20-1	.	TRBJ2-4	.	CSGRQGIRQYF	TGCAGCGGGAGACAGGGAATAAGACAGTACTTC
TRBV28	.	TRBJ1-6	many	CASSFPQGNSPLHF	TGTGCCAGCAGTTTCCCCCAGGGTAATTCACCCCTCCACTTT
TRBV4-3	.	TRBJ2-1	few	CASSPGQPTYNEQFF	TGCGCCAGCAGCCCTGGACAGCCAACCTACAATGAGCAGTTCTTC
TRBV4-3	.	TRBJ2-7	many	CASSRDLRSYEQYF	TGCGCCAGCAGCCGGGACTTACGATCCTACGAGCAGTACTTC
TRBV29-1	.	TRBJ1-4	many	CSVDKGSGEKLFF	TGCAGCGTTGATAAGGGTTCGGGGGAAAAACTGTTTTTT
TRBV20-1	TRBD1	TRBJ1-1	few	CSARATGRENTEAFF	TGCAGTGCTAGAGCGACAGGGAGGGAGAACACTGAAGCTTTCTTT
TRBV14	.	TRBJ2-7	.	CASSQVLGGSAAQTGEKQTYEQYF	TGTGCCAGCAGCCAAGTCCTAGGCGGGTCAGCCGCTCAGACGGGGGAAAAACAGACCTACGAGCAGTACTTC
TRBV12-3/TRBV12-4	TRBD2	TRBJ2-1	.	CASSLWTSGRGNEQFF	TGTGCCAGCAGTTTATGGACTAGCGGGAGAGGGAATGAGCAGTTCTTC
TRBV10-3	.	TRBJ2-3	few	CAINGQVSSTDTQYF	TGTGCCATCAACGGGCAAGTTAGCAGCACAGATACGCAGTATTTT
TRBV20-1	TRBD2	TRBJ2-1	.	CSATGAGASSYNEQFF	TGCAGTGCTACGGGAGCGGGGGCAAGCTCCTACAATGAGCAGTTCTTC
TRBV7-9	.	TRBJ1-3	.	CASTRALGRVGNTIYF	TGTGCCAGCACCCGAGCCCTGGGACGCGTTGGAAACACCATATATTTT
TRBV20-1	.	TRBJ2-1	few	CSAAEDYNEQFF	TGCAGTGCGGCCGAGGACTACAATGAGCAGTTCTTC
TRBV29-1	.	TRBJ2-1	few	CSVSDEQFF	TGCAGCGTTTCCGATGAGCAGTTCTTC
TRBV6-2/TRBV6-3	TRBD2	TRBJ2-7	.	CASIPGRDWIYEQYF	TGTGCCAGCATACCAGGGAGGGACTGGATCTACGAGCAGTACTTC
TRBV5-1	TRBD1	TRBJ2-7	.	CASSPRTGMVYEQYF	TGCGCCAGCAGCCCCCGGACAGGGATGGTATACGAGCAGTACTTC